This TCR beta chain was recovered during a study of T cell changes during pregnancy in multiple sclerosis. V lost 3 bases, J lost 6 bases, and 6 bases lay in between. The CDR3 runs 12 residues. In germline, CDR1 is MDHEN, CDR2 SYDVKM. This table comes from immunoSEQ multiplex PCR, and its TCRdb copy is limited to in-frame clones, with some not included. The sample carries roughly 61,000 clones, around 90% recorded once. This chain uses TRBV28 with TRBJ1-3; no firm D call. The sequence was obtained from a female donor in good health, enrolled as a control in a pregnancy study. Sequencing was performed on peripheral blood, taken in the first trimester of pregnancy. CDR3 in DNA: TGTGCCAGCAGTTTGAACTCAAACACCATATATTTT. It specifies CASSLNSNTIYF.